This T cell receptor beta chain was captured by sequencing in a study of PD-1 blockade in classical Hodgkin lymphoma. Study-level information: Once every 2 weeks, patients received intravenous nivolumab at 3 mg/kg. Findings and caveats of the study: The study found that TCR diversity rose significantly by C4D1 in CD4+ but not CD8+ cells.

Only in-frame clones appear in the TCRdb table, and some are missing; sequencing was by immunoSEQ multiplex PCR. The data show 1,500 to 2,000 clones, roughly 73% seen once. Each patient experienced a relapse that followed autologous stem cell transplantation, and brentuximab vedotin exposure varied. Researchers pulled CD8+ T cells out of thawed PBMCs using magnetic negative selection. In regard to this clone: Antigen unknown.

Germline V gene sequence: CDR1 SGHRS, CDR2 YFSETQ. With 0 bases removed from V and 3 bases from J, the gap between germline ends came to 10 bases. CDR3 size: 15 residues. This receptor was taken from a human donor with classical Hodgkin lymphoma. The V and J genes are TRBV5-1 and TRBJ2-1, with a weak D call TRBD1 (5 bases). This specimen was CD8+ T cells from blood, taken at baseline. CDR3 in amino acids: CASSLVRGIYNEQFF. Written as DNA, the CDR3 is TGCGCCAGCAGCTTGGTAAGGGGTATCTACAATGAGCAGTTCTTC.